This T cell receptor beta chain appears in the sequencing data of a study of response to subunit inactivated influenza vaccine. Points on this clonotype: The antigen is undetermined.

The CDR3 contains 13 residues. Per germline, CDR1 LGHNA and CDR2 YSLEER. With 4 bases removed from V and 6 bases from J, the gap between germline ends came to 9 bases. Study-level findings and limits: New T cells are recruited in small numbers by each seasonal influenza vaccination, according to the authors' suggestion.

MiXCR, applied by TCRdb to the RT-PCR reads, yields one record per CDR3 protein. The sample lists a few hundred thousand distinct CDR3 sequences, 11% to 15% occurring once. The gene calls are TRBV4-3 and TRBJ2-2, with unresolved D. The receptor was derived from a man aged 45-60 years who received an inactivated influenza vaccine. The material sequenced was PBMCs from blood, taken 11 to 12 days after vaccination. CDR3 DNA sequence: TGCGCCAGCAGCCCGCAGGTTGCCGGGGAGCTGTTTTTT. This translates into CASSPQVAGELFF.